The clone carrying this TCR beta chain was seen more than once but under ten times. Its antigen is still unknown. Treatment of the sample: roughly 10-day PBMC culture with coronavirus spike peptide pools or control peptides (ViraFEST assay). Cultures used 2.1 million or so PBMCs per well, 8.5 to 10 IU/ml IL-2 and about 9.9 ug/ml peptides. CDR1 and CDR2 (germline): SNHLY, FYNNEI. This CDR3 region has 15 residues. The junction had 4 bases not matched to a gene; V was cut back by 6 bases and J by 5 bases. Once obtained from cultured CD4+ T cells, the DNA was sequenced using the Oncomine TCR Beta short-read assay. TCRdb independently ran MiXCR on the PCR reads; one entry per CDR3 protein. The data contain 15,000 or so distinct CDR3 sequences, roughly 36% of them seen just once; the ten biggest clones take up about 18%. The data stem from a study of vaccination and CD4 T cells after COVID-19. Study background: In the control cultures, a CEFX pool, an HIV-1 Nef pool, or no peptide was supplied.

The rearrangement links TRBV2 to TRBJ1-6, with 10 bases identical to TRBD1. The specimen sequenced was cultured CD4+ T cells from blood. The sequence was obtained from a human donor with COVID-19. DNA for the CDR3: TGTGCCAGCAGCCCCGGACAGGGGGATAATTCACCCCTCCACTTT. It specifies CASSPGQGDNSPLHF.